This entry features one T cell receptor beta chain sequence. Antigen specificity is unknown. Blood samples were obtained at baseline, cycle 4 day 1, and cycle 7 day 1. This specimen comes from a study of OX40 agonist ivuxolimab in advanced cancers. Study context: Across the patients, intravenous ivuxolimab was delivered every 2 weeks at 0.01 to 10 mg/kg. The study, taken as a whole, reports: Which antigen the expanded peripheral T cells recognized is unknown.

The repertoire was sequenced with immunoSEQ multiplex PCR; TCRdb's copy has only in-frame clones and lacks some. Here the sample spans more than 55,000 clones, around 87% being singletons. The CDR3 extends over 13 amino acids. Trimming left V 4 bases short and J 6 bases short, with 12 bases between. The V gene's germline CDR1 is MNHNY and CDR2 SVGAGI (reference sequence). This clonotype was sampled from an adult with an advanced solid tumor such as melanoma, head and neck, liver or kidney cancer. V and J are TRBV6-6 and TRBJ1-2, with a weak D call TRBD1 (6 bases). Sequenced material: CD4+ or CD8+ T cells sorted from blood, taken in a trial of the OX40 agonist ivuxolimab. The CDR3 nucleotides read TGTGCCAGCAGTTTGGGGGGCGGTGATGGCTACACCTTC. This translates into CASSLGGGDGYTF.